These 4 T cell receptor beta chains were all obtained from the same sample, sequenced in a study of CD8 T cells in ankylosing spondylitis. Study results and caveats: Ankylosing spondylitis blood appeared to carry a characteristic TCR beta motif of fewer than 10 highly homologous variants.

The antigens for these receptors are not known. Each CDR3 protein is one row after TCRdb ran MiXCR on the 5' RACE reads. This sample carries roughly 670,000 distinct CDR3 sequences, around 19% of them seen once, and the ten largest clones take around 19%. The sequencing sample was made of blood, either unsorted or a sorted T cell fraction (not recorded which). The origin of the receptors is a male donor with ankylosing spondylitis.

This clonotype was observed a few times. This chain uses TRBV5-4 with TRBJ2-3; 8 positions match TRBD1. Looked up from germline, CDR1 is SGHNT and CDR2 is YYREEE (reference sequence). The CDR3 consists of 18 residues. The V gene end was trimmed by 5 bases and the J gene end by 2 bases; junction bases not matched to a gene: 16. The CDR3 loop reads CASSSFAGGAGATDTQYF. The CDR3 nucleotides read TGTGCCAGCAGTTCTTTCGCAGGGGGCGCTGGGGCCACAGATACGCAGTATTTT.

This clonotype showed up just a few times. Here the CDR3 reads CASSSSASSYEQYF. The DNA for the CDR3 is TGTGCCAGCAGTTCTAGCGCGAGCTCCTACGAGCAGTACTTC. The chain has TRBV12-3 or TRBV12-4 and TRBJ2-7; D is possibly TRBD2 (6 bases). CDR3 length: 14 amino acids. Trimming left V 4 bases short and J 0 bases short, with 10 bases between.

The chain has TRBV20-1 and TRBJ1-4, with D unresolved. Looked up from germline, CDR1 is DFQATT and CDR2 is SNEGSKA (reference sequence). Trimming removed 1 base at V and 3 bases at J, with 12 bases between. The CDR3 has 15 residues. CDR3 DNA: TGCAGTGCTAGAGGATCAGGTGAAGCTAATGAAAAACTGTTTTTT. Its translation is CSARGSGEANEKLFF.

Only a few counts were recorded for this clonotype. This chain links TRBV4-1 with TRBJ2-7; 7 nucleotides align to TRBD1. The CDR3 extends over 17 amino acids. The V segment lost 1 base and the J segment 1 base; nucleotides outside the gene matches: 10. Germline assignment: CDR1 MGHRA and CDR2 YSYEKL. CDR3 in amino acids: CASSQVPRTGPSYEQYF. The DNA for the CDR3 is TGCGCCAGCAGCCAAGTTCCCCGGACAGGTCCATCCTACGAGCAGTACTTC.